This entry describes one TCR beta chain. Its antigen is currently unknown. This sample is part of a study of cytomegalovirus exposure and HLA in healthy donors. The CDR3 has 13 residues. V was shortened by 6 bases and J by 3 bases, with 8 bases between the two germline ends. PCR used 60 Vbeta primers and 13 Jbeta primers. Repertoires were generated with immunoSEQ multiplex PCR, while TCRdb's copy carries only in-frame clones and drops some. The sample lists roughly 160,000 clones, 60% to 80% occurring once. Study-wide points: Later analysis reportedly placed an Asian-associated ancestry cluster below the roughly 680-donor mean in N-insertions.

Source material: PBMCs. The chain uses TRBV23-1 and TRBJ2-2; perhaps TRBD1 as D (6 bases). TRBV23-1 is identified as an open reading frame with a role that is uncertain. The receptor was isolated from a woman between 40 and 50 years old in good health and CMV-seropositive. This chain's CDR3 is CASSHRDTGELFF. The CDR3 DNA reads TGCGCCAGCAGCCACAGGGACACCGGGGAGCTGTTTTTT.